This passage covers 31 T cell receptor beta chains from one sample sequenced in a study of T cell changes during pregnancy in multiple sclerosis. TCRdb's table, derived via immunoSEQ multiplex PCR, lists solely in-frame clones and lacks some. The table records more than 35,000 clones, about 91% of them present only once. The sample was CD8+ T cells from peripheral blood mononuclear cells, taken after pregnancy. These receptors came from a female donor with multiple sclerosis, enrolled in a pregnancy study.

This chain joins TRBV5-4 and TRBJ1-2, with 7 positions matching TRBD1. With 0 bases clipped from V and 3 bases from J, the junction kept 2 bases outside the gene matches. The CDR3 has 14 amino acids. Germline V lookup: CDR1 SGHNT, CDR2 YYREEE (reference sequence). The CDR3 region is CASSLGTGDYGYTF. The DNA of the CDR3 is TGTGCCAGCAGCTTGGGAACAGGGGACTATGGCTACACCTTC.

The V call is TRBV27, the J call TRBJ2-7; 8 bases match TRBD1. V was clipped by 6 bases and J by 4 bases; unmatched bases: 17. CDR1 is MNHEY, CDR2 SMNVEV, per germline (reference sequence). The length of the CDR3 is 17 residues. The CDR3, as DNA: TGTGCCAGCAGGACCTTTAACCGACAGGGGAGGAGTTACGAGCAGTACTTC. This gives the protein CASRTFNRQGRSYEQYF.

Here the CDR3 DNA reads TGTGCCAGCCGCCGGGGGTACGAGCAGTACTTC. This sequence encodes CASRRGYEQYF. This chain joins TRBV6-5 and TRBJ2-7, with a tentative D call TRBD2 (6 bases). CDR1 MNHEY and CDR2 SVGAGI come from the germline V gene. Trimming left V 8 bases short and J 4 bases short, with 9 bases between. This CDR3 is 11 amino acids long.

The gene calls are TRBV12-5 and TRBJ1-1; D ambiguous. The V end was cut by 4 bases, the J end by 10 bases, with 16 bases between. Germline V gene sequence: CDR1 LGHNT, CDR2 FRNRAP. The CDR3 loop spans 13 amino acids. The DNA for the CDR3 is TGTGCTAGTGGTTCCGGAGGCCGGCGAGGAGCTTTCTTT. Translating it yields CASGSGGRRGAFF.

The chain is built from TRBV19 and TRBJ1-3; D is perhaps TRBD1 (6 bases). The CDR3 has 16 amino acids. Trimming left V 6 bases short and J 0 bases short, with 15 bases between. CDR1 and CDR2 (germline): LNHDA, SQIVND (reference sequence). CDR3 in amino acids: CASRPRTANSGNTIYF. In DNA, the CDR3 is TGTGCCAGTAGACCCAGGACAGCGAACTCTGGAAACACCATATATTTT.

This clone has only one observation. The V gene is TRBV25-1, the J gene TRBJ2-5, with TRBD1 as a possible D gene (6 bases). V dropped 6 bases and J dropped 7 bases, with 12 bases sitting between them. The CDR3 spans 12 residues. Germline V gene lookup returns CDR1 MGHDK and CDR2 SYGVNS. CDR3 residues: CASSEGVWTQYF. Written as DNA, the CDR3 is TGTGCCAGCAGCGAGGGGGTTTGGACCCAGTACTTC.

The V gene is TRBV4-1, the J gene TRBJ1-1; 8 bases fit TRBD1. After removal of 0 bases from V and 5 bases from J, the junction contained 5 bases not matched to a gene. The length of the CDR3 is 15 residues. Germline V gives CDR1 MGHRA, CDR2 YSYEKL. This CDR3 is CASSQEGDRGTEAFF. In DNA, the CDR3 is TGCGCCAGCAGCCAAGAAGGCGACAGGGGAACTGAAGCTTTCTTT.

This clone has just one count. V is TRBV27 and J is TRBJ1-2; the D gene is possibly TRBD1 (5 bases). CDR3 length: 15 residues. CDR1 and CDR2 from the germline V gene are MNHEY and SMNVEV (reference sequence). The germline V and J ends were trimmed by 3 bases and 3 bases, with 14 bases remaining between them. The CDR3 here is CASSFSGQTYYGYTF. The CDR3 nucleotides read TGTGCCAGCAGTTTTTCAGGGCAGACCTACTATGGCTACACCTTC.

This clone was seen a handful of times. The chain employs TRBV7-9 and TRBJ1-2; 7 bases are a match to TRBD1. The CDR3 is made up of 14 amino acids. V gave up 1 base and J gave up 3 bases; unmatched junction bases: 2. Germline CDR1 reads SEHNR; CDR2 reads FQNEAQ (reference sequence). The CDR3 spells CASSLEDRYYGYTF. CDR3 in DNA: TGTGCCAGCAGCTTAGAGGACAGGTACTATGGCTACACCTTC.

The chain couples TRBV19 to TRBJ2-7; 7 nucleotides agree with TRBD2. V lost 2 bases, J lost 3 bases, and 7 bases stayed unmatched. Germline V gene sequence: CDR1 LNHDA, CDR2 SQIVND (reference sequence). The CDR3 has 15 amino acids. DNA for the CDR3: TGTGCCAGTAGTATATGGTCTAGCGGCCTCTACGAGCAGTACTTC. As protein: CASSIWSSGLYEQYF.

The chain carries TRBV12-5 and TRBJ2-2; weak D call: TRBD2 (6 bases). This CDR3 is 18 amino acids long. CDR1 and CDR2 from the germline V gene are LGHNT and FRNRAP. V shed 4 bases and J shed 4 bases, with 22 bases lying between them. The CDR3 loop reads CASGSPTGTPGGTGELFF. DNA for the CDR3: TGTGCTAGTGGTTCTCCGACCGGGACCCCCGGGGGCACCGGGGAGCTGTTTTTT. The full variable domain, rest sourced from reference TRBV12-5 and TRBJ2-2, is DARVTQTPRHKVTEMGQEVTMRCQPILGHNTVFWYRQTMMQGLELLAYFRNRAPLDDSGMPKDRFSAEMPDATLATLKIQPSEPRDSAVYFCASGSPTGTPGGTGELFFGEGSRLTVL.

Details on this clone: Other nucleotide sequences in the sample specify the same CDR3. The rearrangement joins TRBV10-2 to TRBJ1-1; 8 positions agree with TRBD1. J was trimmed by 0 bases and V by 3 bases; bases with no gene match: 6. CDR1 is WSHSY and CDR2 is SAAADI in the germline V gene. The CDR3 runs 16 residues. CDR3 in amino acids: CASSERDRGLNTEAFF. CDR3 DNA sequence: TGCGCCAGCAGTGAACGTGACAGGGGTTTGAACACTGAAGCTTTCTTT.

The chain carries TRBV9 and TRBJ2-7, with D maybe TRBD2 (6 bases). The V gene lost 2 bases and the J gene lost 4 bases, with 19 bases spanning the gap. CDR3 length: 16 amino acids. Germline V gives CDR1 SGDLS, CDR2 YYNGEE. The CDR3 DNA reads TGTGCCAGCAGCGTTAATGCGGGGCTAAACCCTTACGAGCAGTACTTC. Translated, it gives CASSVNAGLNPYEQYF.

This clone was found a few times. The genes are TRBV30 and TRBJ1-2; D gene uncertain. Trimming cost V 5 bases and J 4 bases, with 5 bases left between them. Germline assignment: CDR1 GTSNPN and CDR2 SVGIG (reference sequence). The CDR3 is 10 amino acids. The CDR3 region is CAWLSYGYTF. In DNA form, the CDR3 reads TGTGCCTGGCTTAGCTATGGCTACACCTTC. Looking up the rest from reference TRBV30 and TRBJ1-2 gives the full variable domain: SQTIHQWPATLVQPVGSPLSLECTVEGTSNPNLYWYRQAAGRGLQLLFYSVGIGQISSEVPQNLSASRPQDRQFILSSKKLLLSDSGFYLCAWLSYGYTFGSGTRLTVV.

This chain joins TRBV6-5 and TRBJ2-1, with TRBD2 identical over 8 bases. Germline V lookup: CDR1 MNHEY, CDR2 SVGAGI. The CDR3 runs to 14 residues. The ends lost 7 bases at V and 4 bases at J; junction bases unmatched: 6. The chain's CDR3 is CASTQTSEYNEQFF. For the CDR3, the DNA is TGTGCCAGCACCCAGACTAGCGAATACAATGAGCAGTTCTTC.

This clone came up once. The chain employs TRBV4-1 and TRBJ1-4; tentative D call: TRBD1 (5 bases). The ends were cut back, 0 bases at V and 7 bases at J, with 9 bases in the middle. The V gene's germline CDR1 is MGHRA and CDR2 YSYEKL. The CDR3 has 14 residues. The CDR3 loop reads CASSQDQGREKLFF. CDR3 bases: TGCGCCAGCAGCCAAGACCAGGGTCGTGAAAAACTGTTTTTT.

This rearrangement joins TRBV18 to TRBJ2-7; D remains ambiguous. The germline gives CDR1 KGHSH, CDR2 LQKENI. The CDR3 is made up of 11 amino acids. Between the trimmed V and J ends, which lost 4 bases and 2 bases, there was a span of 3 bases. This CDR3 reads CASSRAYEQYF. Here the CDR3 DNA reads TGTGCCAGCTCACGCGCCTACGAGCAGTACTTC. Together with reference TRBV18 and TRBJ2-7, the CDR3 gives the full variable domain: NAGVMQNPRHLVRRRGQEARLRCSPMKGHSHVYWYRQLPEEGLKFMVYLQKENIIDESGMPKERFSAEFPKEGPSILRIQQVVRGDSAAYFCASSRAYEQYFGPGTRLTVT.

The chain employs TRBV6-1 and TRBJ1-1; tentatively, D is TRBD1 (5 bases). Trimming took off 5 bases at V and 1 base at J, with 11 bases between the two ends. The CDR3 extends over 14 amino acids. Germline V gene data show CDR1 as MNHNS and CDR2 as SASEGT. As DNA, the CDR3 is TGTGCCAGCAGTCAGACAGAAACGAACACTGAAGCTTTCTTT. Its protein is CASSQTETNTEAFF.

The chain uses TRBV28 and TRBJ2-7; 9 nucleotides line up with TRBD2. The CDR3 contains 13 residues. V shed 8 bases, J shed 2 bases, and the junction held 4 bases outside the gene matches. Per the germline V gene, CDR1 is MDHEN and CDR2 is SYDVKM. The CDR3 spells CASRTSEPYEQYF. The CDR3 bases are TGTGCCAGCCGGACTAGCGAGCCCTACGAGCAGTACTTC. Filled out from reference TRBV28 and TRBJ2-7, the complete variable domain reads DVKVTQSSRYLVKRTGEKVFLECVQDMDHENMFWYRQDPGLGLRLIYFSYDVKMKEKGDIPEGYSVSREKKERFSLILESASTNQTSMYLCASRTSEPYEQYFGPGTRLTVT.

V usage is TRBV5-1 and J usage is TRBJ2-2, with D tentatively TRBD1 (5 bases). Trimming took 4 bases from V and 5 from J, leaving 15 bases between them. This CDR3 comprises 15 residues. Germline V gene lookup returns CDR1 SGHRS and CDR2 YFSETQ. CDR3 sequence: CASSPEGRTTGELFF. DNA of the CDR3: TGCGCCAGCAGCCCCGAAGGGCGGACAACCGGGGAGCTGTTTTTT.

The chain recombines TRBV10-3 with TRBJ1-4; tentative D call: TRBD1 (6 bases). Germline CDR1 is ENHRY and CDR2 is SYGVKD. V shed 0 bases and J shed 7 bases, with 15 bases lying between them. The length of the CDR3 is 16 residues. CDR3 DNA sequence: TGTGCCATCAGTGAGTCTACCAGGGGCGGCTCTGAAAAACTGTTTTTT. Its protein is CAISESTRGGSEKLFF.

The CDR3 nucleotides are TGTGCCAGCAGCTTGAGCTTAAGCCCAATATCGGAGACCCAGTACTTC. It codes for CASSLSLSPISETQYF. The chain uses TRBV5-6 and TRBJ2-5; D unclear. Germline CDR1 is SGHDT and CDR2 is YYEEEE. V was clipped by 1 base and J by 5 bases, with 18 bases between them. The length of the CDR3 is 16 residues.

The CDR3 reads CASSLFSGAGELFF. The CDR3 DNA reads TGTGCCAGCAGTTTGTTTTCGGGGGCCGGGGAGCTGTTTTTT. This chain uses TRBV27 with TRBJ2-2; possibly TRBD2 for D (6 bases). Trimming cost V 3 bases and J 6 bases, with 11 bases left between them. The CDR3 sequence is 14 residues long. Germline V gene sequence: CDR1 MNHEY, CDR2 SMNVEV (reference sequence).

In this sample, this clone turned up once. The rearrangement uses TRBV27 and TRBJ2-5, with 12 bases identical to TRBD2. The CDR3 is 14 residues long. V lost 5 bases, J lost 5 bases, and 3 bases stayed unmatched. Germline V gives CDR1 MNHEY, CDR2 SMNVEV (reference sequence). CDR3 DNA: TGTGCCAGCAGTCCCGGGACTAGCGGGGAGACCCAGTACTTC. It codes for CASSPGTSGETQYF.

The chain recombines TRBV4-2 with TRBJ2-1, with 9 bases aligning to TRBD2. This CDR3 contains 16 residues. With 5 bases clipped from V and 8 bases from J, the junction kept 13 bases outside the gene matches. Per the germline V gene, CDR1 is LGHNA and CDR2 is YNFKEQ. The CDR3 is CASSNDRTSASDEQFF. For the CDR3, the DNA is TGTGCCAGCAGCAACGACCGGACTAGCGCCTCGGATGAGCAGTTCTTC.

This rearrangement joins TRBV21-1 to TRBJ2-1; the tabulated D call, TRBD2, remains unverified against the DNA. TRBV21-1 is designated a pseudogene. The CDR3 loop spans 11 amino acids. CDR3 protein: CASSRGGEQFF. CDR3 coding DNA: TGTGCCAGCAGCCGGGGGGGTGAGCAGTTCTTC.

The chain combines TRBV5-4 with TRBJ2-5; D might be TRBD2 (5 bases). Germline V gene lookup returns CDR1 SGHNT and CDR2 YYREEE (reference sequence). V shed 0 bases and J shed 3 bases, with 15 bases lying between them. The length of the CDR3 is 16 residues. CDR3 in amino acids: CASSLDRAGFKETQYF. CDR3 sequence (DNA): TGTGCCAGCAGCTTGGATCGGGCGGGCTTCAAAGAGACCCAGTACTTC.

This clone was recorded a few times. This rearrangement joins TRBV6-4 to TRBJ1-2, with TRBD1 matching over 10 bases. The germline gives CDR1 MRHNA, CDR2 SNTAGT. After removal of 5 bases from V and 8 bases from J, the junction contained 11 bases not matched to a gene. CDR3 length equals 15 residues. The CDR3 coding sequence is TGTGCCAGCAGTCCGGGGACAGGGGAGGTCGACGGCTACACCTTC. Protein: CASSPGTGEVDGYTF.

This clone was seen just once. V is TRBV19 and J is TRBJ2-7; the D gene is possibly TRBD1 (6 bases). V was cut by 6 bases and J by 0 bases, with 12 bases left in between. This CDR3 has 14 residues. CDR1 and CDR2 (germline): LNHDA, SQIVND (reference sequence). In DNA, the CDR3 is TGTGCCAGTAGACGGACAGCGAGCTCCTACGAGCAGTACTTC. Its translation: CASRRTASSYEQYF.

The rearrangement joins TRBV14 to TRBJ2-3; 10 bases line up with TRBD2. This CDR3 has 16 residues. J was trimmed by 6 bases and V by 1 base; bases with no gene match: 7. Germline CDR1 reads SGHDN; CDR2 reads FVKESK. This CDR3 reads CASSQGLAGGSDTQYF. DNA of the CDR3: TGTGCCAGCAGCCAAGGTTTAGCGGGGGGTTCCGATACGCAGTATTTT.

This sequence joins TRBV7-9 and TRBJ1-1, with D possibly being TRBD1 (5 bases). Germline lookup yields CDR1 SEHNR and CDR2 FQNEAQ (reference sequence). The CDR3 contains 12 residues. Trimming stripped 1 base from V and 8 bases from J, with 8 bases between. The CDR3 region is CASSLGTSEAFF. The CDR3 bases are TGTGCCAGCAGCTTAGGGACATCCGAAGCTTTCTTT.